Following are 16 T cell receptor beta chains from one sample sequenced in a study of T cell changes during pregnancy in multiple sclerosis. Sequencing was performed with immunoSEQ multiplex PCR; in TCRdb, only in-frame clones are kept and a portion is missing. This table has roughly 57,000 clones, roughly nine tenths appearing once. Sequences were derived from CD8+ T cells from peripheral blood mononuclear cells, sampled before pregnancy. The source of these receptors is a female donor with multiple sclerosis, enrolled in a pregnancy study.

By sample fraction, this clone is medium-sized. V is TRBV4-2 and J is TRBJ2-7; 7 nucleotides agree with TRBD2. V was clipped by 0 bases and J by 9 bases; unmatched bases: 14. The germline V gene has CDR1 LGHNA and CDR2 YNFKEQ. CDR3 length: 16 residues. The CDR3: CASSQDLARGVDGQYF. Written as DNA, the CDR3 is TGTGCCAGCAGCCAAGACCTAGCCCGGGGGGTAGACGGGCAGTACTTC.

This rearrangement joins TRBV14 to TRBJ2-3, with D perhaps matching TRBD2 (6 bases). The V and J ends lost 4 bases and 0 bases respectively, with 14 bases between them. Germline-derived CDR1 and CDR2 are SGHDN and FVKESK. The length of the CDR3 is 16 residues. CDR3 amino acids: CASSRRVAASTDTQYF. CDR3 nucleotides: TGTGCCAGCAGCCGGAGGGTAGCTGCTAGCACAGATACGCAGTATTTT.

The gene calls are TRBV4-2 and TRBJ1-1; D not resolved. CDR1 and CDR2 (germline): LGHNA, YNFKEQ. The CDR3 length is 14 residues. V was trimmed by 1 base and J by 6 bases, leaving 12 bases between them. For the CDR3, the DNA is TGTGCCAGCAGCCAAGGGCCAAGTGCGGCTGAAGCTTTCTTT. Protein product: CASSQGPSAAEAFF.

This clone was recorded only once. The chain uses TRBV7-6 and TRBJ2-1, with D unresolved. In germline, CDR1 is SGHVS, CDR2 FNYEAQ. This CDR3 contains 12 residues. V lost 4 bases, J lost 7 bases, and 8 bases lay in between. Here the CDR3 DNA reads TGTGCCAGCAGCTCAGACTTTAATGAGCAGTTCTTC. Translating gives CASSSDFNEQFF. The full variable domain, with the rest looked up from reference TRBV7-6 and TRBJ2-1, is GAGVSQSPRYKVTKRGQDVALRCDPISGHVSLYWYRQALGQGPEFLTYFNYEAQQDKSGLPNDRFSAERPEGSISTLTIQRTEQRDSAMYRCASSSDFNEQFFGPGTRLTVL.

The CDR3 region has the DNA TGTGCCAGCAGCTTAGGTCAGGGAAGGTTGGATGAGCAGTTCTTC. This encodes CASSLGQGRLDEQFF. The V gene is TRBV7-3, the J gene TRBJ2-1; D is possibly TRBD1 (5 bases). V lost 2 bases and J lost 8, with 16 bases in between. The CDR3 runs to 15 residues. Germline-derived CDR1 and CDR2 are SGHTA and FQGTGA.

This CDR3 reads CASSLGQVGGQPQHF. CDR3 sequence (DNA): TGTGCCAGCAGCTTAGGACAGGTTGGCGGGCAGCCCCAGCATTTT. This chain links TRBV7-6 with TRBJ1-5, with D possibly matching TRBD1 (6 bases). With 1 base removed from V and 7 bases from J, the gap between germline ends came to 14 bases. Germline values: CDR1 SGHVS, CDR2 FNYEAQ. The CDR3 consists of 15 residues.

V gene TRBV4-1 combines with J gene TRBJ2-7; possibly TRBD1 for D (6 bases). Germline V lookup: CDR1 MGHRA, CDR2 YSYEKL. The V and J ends lost 1 base and 0 bases respectively, with 13 bases between them. This CDR3 spans 16 amino acids. CDR3 in amino acids: CASSQGGGPSSYEQYF. The CDR3 coding sequence is TGCGCCAGCAGCCAAGGAGGGGGTCCAAGCTCCTACGAGCAGTACTTC.

This clone was found a few times. The V gene is TRBV5-6, the J gene TRBJ2-7; D might be TRBD2 (5 bases). The germline CDR1 and CDR2 sequences are SGHDT and YYEEEE. Trimming removed 3 bases at V and 4 bases at J, with 14 bases between. The CDR3 consists of 14 residues. CDR3 sequence reads: CASSSAGGRYEQYF. In DNA, the CDR3 is TGTGCCAGCAGCTCCGCCGGAGGACGTTACGAGCAGTACTTC.

The gene calls are TRBV6-1 and TRBJ2-3; TRBD2 matches at 9 bases. This CDR3 comprises 14 residues. Germline CDR1 reads MNHNS; CDR2 reads SASEGT. J gave up 2 bases and V 3 bases, and 0 bases lay outside the gene matches. Here the CDR3 DNA reads TGTGCCAGCAGTGAGGGACTAGCCACAGATACGCAGTATTTT. Translated: CASSEGLATDTQYF.

J is TRBJ2-7 and V is TRBV29-1; D remains unclear. The CDR3 is 10 amino acids. Trimming pared 5 bases from V and 9 bases from J, leaving 11 bases between. The germline V gene encodes CDR1 SQVTM and CDR2 ANQGSEA. The CDR3 region is CSVFDSWQYF. CDR3 bases: TGCAGCGTTTTCGACTCCTGGCAGTACTTC.

This clone has a single count. The chain joins TRBV19 to TRBJ2-7; the match to TRBD1 covers 12 bases. Trimming took 5 bases from V and 4 from J; bases not matched to a gene: 6. The CDR3 runs to 15 residues. Germline V gives CDR1 LNHDA, CDR2 SQIVND (reference sequence). This CDR3 reads CASSGDRGPWYEQYF. The CDR3 nucleotides read TGTGCCAGTAGTGGGGACAGGGGGCCGTGGTACGAGCAGTACTTC.

This clone was observed a few times. The rearrangement joins TRBV9 to TRBJ1-1; TRBD1 matches 7 bases. The trim removed 5 bases at V and 1 base at J, leaving 11 bases unmatched. Germline assignment: CDR1 SGDLS and CDR2 YYNGEE. The CDR3 totals 16 residues. The CDR3 loop is CASSPKDRDTNTEAFF. The CDR3 region has the DNA TGTGCCAGCAGTCCAAAAGACAGGGATACGAACACTGAAGCTTTCTTT.

The V and J genes are TRBV5-6 and TRBJ1-2; D gene ambiguous. Trimming pared 4 bases from V and 3 bases from J, leaving 13 bases between. The CDR3 length is 14 residues. Germline values: CDR1 SGHDT, CDR2 YYEEEE. DNA for the CDR3: TGTGCCAGCAGCAACCGGAGGGCTTACTATGGCTACACCTTC. It translates to CASSNRRAYYGYTF. Using reference TRBV5-6 and TRBJ1-2 for the parts outside the CDR3, the full variable domain is DAGVTQSPTHLIKTRGQQVTLRCSPKSGHDTVSWYQQALGQGPQFIFQYYEEEERQRGNFPDRFSGHQFPNYSSELNVNALLLGDSALYLCASSNRRAYYGYTFGSGTRLTVV.

The rearrangement joins TRBV7-9 to TRBJ1-2; perhaps TRBD1 as D (6 bases). Germline lookup yields CDR1 SEHNR and CDR2 FQNEAQ (reference sequence). The V end lost 6 bases, the J end lost 2 bases, and 19 bases lay between the germline ends. The CDR3 contains 16 residues. The CDR3 spells CASRYTGYRSNYGYTF. CDR3 nucleotide sequence: TGTGCCAGCAGATATACAGGGTATCGGTCCAACTATGGCTACACCTTC.

This clone appeared once. This chain connects TRBV23-1 to TRBJ1-5; no definite D call. TRBV23-1 is given ORF status, its function remaining uncertain. V lost 7 bases, J lost 1 base, and 29 bases lay in between. This CDR3 has 20 residues. CDR3 DNA: TGCGCCAGCATCACGGGTCGTGGAATTTGGCCACTTTTCAGCAATCAGCCCCAGCATTTT. Translated, it gives CASITGRGIWPLFSNQPQHF.

The gene calls are TRBV7-6 and TRBJ2-1; TRBD2 matches 15 bases. The V segment lost 1 base and the J segment 3 bases; nucleotides outside the gene matches: 7. Germline assignment: CDR1 SGHVS and CDR2 FNYEAQ. The CDR3 totals 19 residues. The CDR3 loop reads CASSLVGTSGGNVYNEQFF. The CDR3 DNA reads TGTGCCAGCAGCTTAGTAGGGACTAGCGGGGGGAATGTCTACAATGAGCAGTTCTTC.